These T cell receptor beta chains were read from a single sample in a study of blood T cell repertoires in COVID-19. Produced via immunoSEQ multiplex PCR; TCRdb's table is partial and in-frame only. The sample yields 300,000 to 400,000 clones, 75% to 90% seen once. The sample comprised peripheral blood. These receptor sequences come from an older woman with COVID-19, enrolled during active disease. Each CDR3 is given with its conserved first and last residue. Fields, in order: V gene, J gene, D gene, CDR3 length, clone size, CDR3 DNA, CDR3 protein. A D gene is named only where the DNA matches it firmly. Clone size appears in some rows only: once, few, many, or a class for an expanded clone.

V: TRBV19
J: TRBJ1-5
D: -
length: 14
size: few
DNA: TGTGCCAGTAGAGGACAGTATAGCAATCAGCCCCAGCATTTT
CDR3: CASRGQYSNQPQHF

V: TRBV19
J: TRBJ1-5
D: -
length: 14
size: few
DNA: TGTGCCACAGCCTACGGGAAAAGGAGGCAGCCCCAGCATTTT
CDR3: CATAYGKRRQPQHF

V: TRBV4-2
J: TRBJ1-4
D: -
length: 12
size: -
DNA: TGTGCCAGCAGCCTCGGTCGGGAAAAACTGTTTTTT
CDR3: CASSLGREKLFF

V: TRBV3-1/TRBV3-2
J: TRBJ1-4
D: -
length: 14
size: -
DNA: TGTGCCAGCAGCCAACAGGGTATAAATGAAAAACTGTTTTTT
CDR3: CASSQQGINEKLFF

V: TRBV6-5
J: TRBJ2-1
D: -
length: 11
size: -
DNA: TGTGCCACGAGAAGATACAATGAGCAGTTCTTC
CDR3: CATRRYNEQFF

V: TRBV7-9
J: TRBJ2-1
D: -
length: 15
size: -
DNA: TGTGCCACCATCGGGGTGGAGGGGCCCTACAATGAGCAGTTCTTC
CDR3: CATIGVEGPYNEQFF

V: TRBV4-1
J: TRBJ2-1
D: TRBD1
length: 15
size: -
DNA: TGCGCCAGCAGCCCGCCGGGACAGCGCTTCAATGAGCAGTTCTTC
CDR3: CASSPPGQRFNEQFF

V: TRBV6-4
J: TRBJ2-3
D: -
length: 13
size: -
DNA: TGTGCCAGCAGTGACAATGGGCCCGATACGCAGTATTTT
CDR3: CASSDNGPDTQYF

V: TRBV5-1
J: TRBJ1-1
D: -
length: 15
size: few
DNA: TGCGCCAGCAGCTTGGACGAGGGTATGAACACTGAAGCTTTCTTT
CDR3: CASSLDEGMNTEAFF

V: TRBV30
J: TRBJ1-6
D: -
length: 16
size: -
DNA: TGTGCCTGGAGTGGACAGAAAAGCTCCTATAATTCACCCCTCCACTTT
CDR3: CAWSGQKSSYNSPLHF

V: TRBV18
J: TRBJ2-3
D: TRBD1
length: 18
size: -
DNA: TGTGCCAGCTCACGGGGACTACGGGACAGGGGGCGAGCAGATACGCAGTATTTT
CDR3: CASSRGLRDRGRADTQYF

V: TRBV13
J: TRBJ2-1
D: TRBD1
length: 14
size: -
DNA: TGTGCCAGCAGCTTAGGGGACAGGGGTAATGAGCAGTTCTTC
CDR3: CASSLGDRGNEQFF

V: TRBV12-3/TRBV12-4
J: TRBJ2-5
D: TRBD1
length: 13
size: -
DNA: TGTGCCAGCAGCCATCGACAGGGGTGGACCCAGTACTTC
CDR3: CASSHRQGWTQYF

V: TRBV7-9
J: TRBJ2-1
D: TRBD2
length: 16
size: -
DNA: TGTGCCAGCAGCTTAGTCGGGCTAGCGGCCGACAATGAGCAGTTCTTC
CDR3: CASSLVGLAADNEQFF

V: TRBV27
J: TRBJ1-2
D: TRBD1
length: 15
size: -
DNA: TGTGCCAGCAGGCCCGGGACAGGGGAAATATATGGCTACACCTTC
CDR3: CASRPGTGEIYGYTF

V: TRBV2
J: TRBJ2-3
D: TRBD2
length: 17
size: -
DNA: TGTGCCATCCACGAGGCATTTGCGGGGGGGCCCCCAGATACGCAGTATTTT
CDR3: CAIHEAFAGGPPDTQYF

V: TRBV5-1
J: TRBJ2-7
D: TRBD1
length: 15
size: -
DNA: TGCGCCAGCAGCCCGGGACAGGGAGGAGGGGGCGAGCAGTACTTC
CDR3: CASSPGQGGGGEQYF

V: TRBV6-1
J: TRBJ2-7
D: TRBD1
length: 12
size: -
DNA: TGTGCCAGCAGTGAGGACAGGACTGCGCAGTACTTC
CDR3: CASSEDRTAQYF

V: TRBV30
J: TRBJ1-4
D: -
length: 17
size: once
DNA: TGTGCCTGGAGTGTACGAATTTTAGGGAGGCCTAATGAAAAACTGTTTTTT
CDR3: CAWSVRILGRPNEKLFF

V: TRBV5-8
J: TRBJ1-2
D: -
length: 14
size: -
DNA: TGTGCCAGCAGGGTTGGGTGGCAGGGAGGAGGCTACACCTTC
CDR3: CASRVGWQGGGYTF

V: TRBV7-9
J: TRBJ1-1
D: TRBD1
length: 14
size: -
DNA: TGTGCCAGCAGCGGCGACCCAGGGGGAACTGAAGCTTTCTTT
CDR3: CASSGDPGGTEAFF

V: TRBV5-1
J: TRBJ2-7
D: -
length: 13
size: -
DNA: TGCGCCAGCAGCTTGGCCCCAGGGCTCGAGCAGTACTTC
CDR3: CASSLAPGLEQYF

V: TRBV19
J: TRBJ2-5
D: TRBD1
length: 13
size: -
DNA: TGTGCCAGTACCTACAGGGGGTCAGAGACCCAGTACTTC
CDR3: CASTYRGSETQYF

V: TRBV20-1
J: TRBJ1-2
D: TRBD1
length: 11
size: -
DNA: TGCAGTGCTTCCACAGGGGTTGGCTACACCTTC
CDR3: CSASTGVGYTF

V: TRBV6-5
J: TRBJ2-3
D: TRBD2
length: 13
size: -
DNA: TGTGCCAGCTCGCGGGGGGGCACAGATACGCAGTATTTT
CDR3: CASSRGGTDTQYF

V: TRBV5-1
J: TRBJ2-5
D: TRBD2
length: 16
size: -
DNA: TGCGCCAGCAGCCTGGGACTAGCGGGGGTCCAAGAGACCCAGTACTTC
CDR3: CASSLGLAGVQETQYF

V: TRBV6-6
J: TRBJ2-3
D: TRBD2
length: 16
size: once
DNA: TGTGCCAGCAGCTTCGGTGGACTAGCGGGGGCAGATACGCAGTATTTT
CDR3: CASSFGGLAGADTQYF

V: TRBV28
J: TRBJ2-1
D: TRBD2
length: 16
size: -
DNA: TGTGCCAGCAGCCGAGGAGGCGGGGGGCCATTGGATGAGCAGTTCTTC
CDR3: CASSRGGGGPLDEQFF

V: TRBV4-1
J: TRBJ1-4
D: TRBD1
length: 16
size: few
DNA: TGCGCCAGCAGCCAAGATCCGGGACAGGGCCATGAAAAACTGTTTTTT
CDR3: CASSQDPGQGHEKLFF

V: TRBV6-2/TRBV6-3
J: TRBJ1-1
D: -
length: 14
size: -
DNA: TGTGCCAGCAGTCCGGACAGATGGAACACTGAAGCTTTCTTT
CDR3: CASSPDRWNTEAFF

V: TRBV28
J: TRBJ2-2
D: TRBD2
length: 16
size: -
DNA: TGTGCCAGCAGTCCACCGGGACTAGGACTTCCCGGGGAGCTGTTTTTT
CDR3: CASSPPGLGLPGELFF

V: TRBV25-1
J: TRBJ1-6
D: TRBD1
length: 14
size: -
DNA: TGTGCCAGCAGTGGCCGGGACAGGGGATCACCCCTCCACTTT
CDR3: CASSGRDRGSPLHF

V: TRBV2
J: TRBJ1-5
D: TRBD1
length: 16
size: -
DNA: TGTGCCAGCAGTGCCAGGGACAGTTATAGCAATCAGCCCCAGCATTTT
CDR3: CASSARDSYSNQPQHF

V: TRBV4-1
J: TRBJ2-7
D: -
length: 14
size: once
DNA: TGCGCCAGCAGCCCCGGACAGAGCACCTACGAGCAGTACTTC
CDR3: CASSPGQSTYEQYF

V: TRBV2
J: TRBJ2-3
D: -
length: 16
size: -
DNA: TGTGCCAGCAGTGCGGGGCCCCGGGGGGCGGGAGATACGCAGTATTTT
CDR3: CASSAGPRGAGDTQYF

V: TRBV13
J: TRBJ1-2
D: -
length: 13
size: once
DNA: TGTGCCAGCAGCGTGGGACACAGCTATGGCTACACCTTC
CDR3: CASSVGHSYGYTF

V: TRBV5-1
J: TRBJ2-1
D: TRBD2
length: 16
size: -
DNA: TGCGCCAGCAGCTTGGGGAGCGGGGGGGCCATGAATGAGCAGTTCTTC
CDR3: CASSLGSGGAMNEQFF

V: TRBV29-1
J: TRBJ2-7
D: -
length: 11
size: few
DNA: TGCAGCGTTATGCAGTCCTACGAGCAGTACTTC
CDR3: CSVMQSYEQYF

V: TRBV9
J: TRBJ1-2
D: -
length: 14
size: -
DNA: TGTGCCAGCAGCCCCCAGTTAGAAGGGCGGGGAGACACCTTC
CDR3: CASSPQLEGRGDTF

V: TRBV10-2
J: TRBJ2-3
D: -
length: 12
size: -
DNA: TGCGCCACCGTCGCTGGGGCGGATACGCAGTATTTT
CDR3: CATVAGADTQYF

V: TRBV7-9
J: TRBJ2-5
D: TRBD1
length: 14
size: -
DNA: TGTGCCAGCAGCTATGGGACAGGGAAAGAGACCCAGTACTTC
CDR3: CASSYGTGKETQYF

V: TRBV7-9
J: TRBJ1-2
D: TRBD1
length: 12
size: -
DNA: TGTGCCAGCAGCTTACAGGGGGTTGGCTACACCTTC
CDR3: CASSLQGVGYTF

V: TRBV7-9
J: TRBJ2-5
D: TRBD2
length: 18
size: -
DNA: TGTGCCAGCAGCGCGGGGACTAGCGGGGGACCCACCCAAGAGACCCAGTACTTC
CDR3: CASSAGTSGGPTQETQYF

V: TRBV18
J: TRBJ1-4
D: TRBD1
length: 15
size: -
DNA: TGTGCCAGCTCACCAAGGACAGGGGAGGGAGAAAAACTGTTTTTT
CDR3: CASSPRTGEGEKLFF

V: TRBV2
J: TRBJ2-2
D: TRBD2
length: 15
size: once
DNA: TGTGCCAGCAGTTCTACTAGCGGGGACACCGGGGAGCTGTTTTTT
CDR3: CASSSTSGDTGELFF

V: TRBV9
J: TRBJ1-6
D: -
length: 14
size: -
DNA: TGTGCCAGCAGCGTAGGACAGTATAATTCACCCCTCCACTTT
CDR3: CASSVGQYNSPLHF

V: TRBV9
J: TRBJ1-5
D: -
length: 13
size: -
DNA: TGTGCCAGCAGTAGAGGGGGGGATCAGCCCCAGCATTTT
CDR3: CASSRGGDQPQHF

V: TRBV30
J: TRBJ2-2
D: TRBD1
length: 14
size: -
DNA: TGTGCCTCTAAATCACAGGGGGCGGCCGGGGAGCTGTTTTTT
CDR3: CASKSQGAAGELFF

V: TRBV6-2/TRBV6-3
J: TRBJ2-1
D: -
length: 14
size: -
DNA: TGTGCCAGCAGCCTTGCAATTGGGGCAGGTGAGCAGTTCTTC
CDR3: CASSLAIGAGEQFF

V: TRBV6-5
J: TRBJ2-1
D: TRBD2
length: 15
size: -
DNA: TGTGCCAGCGGATTAGCGGGGTCAATGTACAATGAGCAGTTCTTC
CDR3: CASGLAGSMYNEQFF

V: TRBV15
J: TRBJ2-2
D: TRBD2
length: 17
size: -
DNA: TGTGCCACCAGCAGGTCTAGCGGGACAGCGAACACCGGGGAGCTGTTTTTT
CDR3: CATSRSSGTANTGELFF

V: TRBV7-8
J: TRBJ1-5
D: TRBD1
length: 14
size: -
DNA: TGTGCCAGCAGCTCCAGGGGGCGGGATCAGCCCCAGCATTTT
CDR3: CASSSRGRDQPQHF

V: TRBV14
J: TRBJ2-1
D: TRBD1
length: 15
size: -
DNA: TGTGCCAGCAGCCATGGGGACAGGGTCTACAATGAGCAGTTCTTC
CDR3: CASSHGDRVYNEQFF

V: TRBV27
J: TRBJ2-7
D: -
length: 17
size: -
DNA: TGTGCCAGCAGCACCACCATGGGGCGGGGGCGCCCCTACGAGCAGTACTTC
CDR3: CASSTTMGRGRPYEQYF

V: TRBV19
J: TRBJ2-2
D: TRBD2
length: 18
size: few
DNA: TGTGCCAGTAGTATGGGACTAGCGGGGGGCACGAACACCGGGGAGCTGTTTTTT
CDR3: CASSMGLAGGTNTGELFF